These T cell receptor beta chains were read from a single sample in a study of human T cells and chemical hapten exposure. MiXCR was run by TCRdb on the RACE reads, yielding one entry per CDR3 protein. Of some 350,000 distinct CDR3 sequences detected, roughly 6.9% appear once; the ten largest clones hold roughly 8%. The sample in question was whole blood, obtained in connection with sensitization to the hapten diphenylcyclopropenone (DPC). The receptors stem from a woman between 18 and 30 years old with alopecia areata. Some clones in this sample may be carry-over from other donors' samples. The CDR3 runs from the conserved cysteine through the conserved F or W. Fields, in order: CDR3 protein, CDR3 DNA, clone size, D gene, J gene, V gene. The D gene is left open where the match is weak. The size field is filled for only some rows; it gives once, few, many or a size class.

CDR3aa: CASILRGQEAFF; CDR3nt: TGTGCCAGCATACTAAGGGGACAGGAAGCTTTCTTT; abundance: many; d_gene: TRBD1; j_gene: TRBJ1-1; v_gene: TRBV28
CDR3aa: CASSGGHHNYGYTF; CDR3nt: TGTGCCAGCAGCGGGGGACATCACAACTATGGCTACACCTTC; abundance: .; d_gene: .; j_gene: TRBJ1-2; v_gene: TRBV9
CDR3aa: CASSTGTAGANVLTF; CDR3nt: TGTGCCAGCAGCACGGGGACAGCCGGGGCCAACGTCCTGACTTTC; abundance: .; d_gene: TRBD1; j_gene: TRBJ2-6; v_gene: TRBV7-3
CDR3aa: CASSAQPGDEQFF; CDR3nt: TGTGCCAGCAGCGCCCAACCAGGGGATGAGCAGTTCTTC; abundance: .; d_gene: .; j_gene: TRBJ2-1; v_gene: TRBV7-3
CDR3aa: CASSSISSTDTQYF; CDR3nt: TGTGCCAGCAGCTCAATTTCTAGCACAGATACGCAGTATTTT; abundance: .; d_gene: .; j_gene: TRBJ2-3; v_gene: TRBV7-3
CDR3aa: CASSADGTSTDTQYF; CDR3nt: TGCGCCAGCAGCGCGGACGGCACTAGCACAGATACGCAGTATTTT; abundance: many; d_gene: .; j_gene: TRBJ2-3; v_gene: TRBV5-1
CDR3aa: CASSLIFGYGYTF; CDR3nt: TGTGCCAGCAGTTTAATTTTCGGGTATGGCTACACCTTC; abundance: .; d_gene: .; j_gene: TRBJ1-2; v_gene: TRBV12-3/TRBV12-4
CDR3aa: CASSVEDENIQYF; CDR3nt: TGTGCCAGCAGCGTGGAGGACGAAAACATTCAGTACTTC; abundance: .; d_gene: .; j_gene: TRBJ2-4; v_gene: TRBV9
CDR3aa: CSAPDSSGSPDTQYF; CDR3nt: TGCAGTGCTCCAGATTCTAGCGGGTCCCCAGATACGCAGTATTTT; abundance: .; d_gene: TRBD2; j_gene: TRBJ2-3; v_gene: TRBV20-1
CDR3aa: CASSTTEQFF; CDR3nt: TGTGCCAGCAGTACGACGGAGCAGTTCTTC; abundance: .; d_gene: .; j_gene: TRBJ2-1; v_gene: TRBV7-9
CDR3aa: CASSLAVHNEQFF; CDR3nt: TGTGCCAGCAGTCTAGCGGTTCACAATGAGCAGTTCTTC; abundance: many; d_gene: TRBD2; j_gene: TRBJ2-1; v_gene: TRBV14
CDR3aa: CSARFRESEQYF; CDR3nt: TGCAGTGCTAGATTCAGGGAAAGCGAGCAGTACTTC; abundance: .; d_gene: .; j_gene: TRBJ2-7; v_gene: TRBV20-1
CDR3aa: CASSQPTGDNSPLHF; CDR3nt: TGCGCCAGCAGCCAGCCAACAGGGGATAATTCACCCCTCCACTTT; abundance: many; d_gene: TRBD1; j_gene: TRBJ1-6; v_gene: TRBV4-1
CDR3aa: CASSQGPGGGVTDTQYF; CDR3nt: TGCGCCAGCAGCCAAGGTCCGGGAGGCGGGGTCACAGATACGCAGTATTTT; abundance: .; d_gene: TRBD2; j_gene: TRBJ2-3; v_gene: TRBV4-3
CDR3aa: CASSPGQGSSSTGNTIYF; CDR3nt: TGTGCCAGCAGCCCGGGACAGGGTTCCTCGTCGACTGGAAACACCATATATTTT; abundance: few; d_gene: TRBD1; j_gene: TRBJ1-3; v_gene: TRBV5-4
CDR3aa: CASSAETRDTQYF; CDR3nt: TGTGCCAGCAGTGCGGAGACTAGGGATACGCAGTATTTT; abundance: .; d_gene: .; j_gene: TRBJ2-3; v_gene: TRBV2
CDR3aa: CASSLPTAVINSPLHF; CDR3nt: TGTGCCAGCTCACTTCCGACCGCGGTTATTAATTCACCCCTCCACTTT; abundance: .; d_gene: .; j_gene: TRBJ1-6; v_gene: TRBV18
CDR3aa: CASSRPGRLGTYEQYF; CDR3nt: TGTGCCAGCAGCCGGCCCGGTCGTCTGGGGACCTACGAGCAGTACTTC; abundance: .; d_gene: .; j_gene: TRBJ2-7; v_gene: TRBV4-2
CDR3aa: CASSYEDLNTEAFF; CDR3nt: TGTGCCAGCAGTTACGAAGACCTGAACACTGAAGCTTTCTTT; abundance: few; d_gene: .; j_gene: TRBJ1-1; v_gene: TRBV6-2/TRBV6-3
CDR3aa: CASSLEVPDTQYF; CDR3nt: TGTGCCAGCAGCTTAGAAGTGCCGGATACGCAGTATTTT; abundance: many; d_gene: .; j_gene: TRBJ2-3; v_gene: TRBV7-2
CDR3aa: CASSQERDWRGNTEAFF; CDR3nt: TGCGCCAGCAGCCAAGAAAGGGACTGGAGAGGGAACACTGAAGCTTTCTTT; abundance: .; d_gene: .; j_gene: TRBJ1-1; v_gene: TRBV4-3
CDR3aa: CASSSGTGTSGEQYF; CDR3nt: TGTGCCAGCAGTTCCGGCACAGGGACTTCGGGGGAGCAGTACTTC; abundance: many; d_gene: .; j_gene: TRBJ2-7; v_gene: TRBV12-3/TRBV12-4